The 24 T cell receptor beta chains below all came from one sample that was sequenced in a study of shared clonotypes between healthy human individuals. Measured with immunoSEQ multiplex PCR; TCRdb has only the in-frame clones, and not every one. This table has about 510,000 clones, roughly 79% appearing once. The sample consisted of PBMCs. The receptor set was obtained from a woman in her forties in good health. Some clones in this sample may be carry-over from other donors' samples.

The chain recombines TRBV6-1 with TRBJ1-3; 9 bases are shared with TRBD1. V shed 6 bases, J shed 0 bases, and the junction held 0 bases outside the gene matches. CDR1 and CDR2 (germline): MNHNS, SASEGT. There are 14 residues in the CDR3. CDR3 loop: CASRQGASGNTIYF. The CDR3 DNA follows: TGTGCCAGCAGACAGGGGGCCTCTGGAAACACCATATATTTT.

Worth noting for this clone: This CDR3 is also generated by other DNA sequences in the sample. The CDR3 DNA is TGTGCCAGCAGCTTAAGGAACACCGGGGAGCTGTTTTTT. This translates into CASSLRNTGELFF. V and J are TRBV7-9 and TRBJ2-2; no reliable D call. Trimming removed 2 bases at V and 1 base at J, with 2 bases between. The CDR3 loop spans 13 amino acids. The germline V gene encodes CDR1 SEHNR and CDR2 FQNEAQ (reference sequence).

V usage is TRBV4-3 and J usage is TRBJ1-2; D is possibly TRBD1 (6 bases). The CDR3 loop spans 14 amino acids. Deletions cut 0 bases from V and 7 bases from J, with 12 bases between. Germline V gene sequence: CDR1 LGHNA, CDR2 YSLEER. CDR3 bases: TGCGCCAGCAGCCAAGAACAGGGAGTAGGTGGCTACACCTTC. Translated, it gives CASSQEQGVGGYTF.

The chain couples TRBV6-6 to TRBJ2-5; D is possibly TRBD1 (6 bases). The V end lost 4 bases, the J end lost 0 bases, and 15 bases lay between the germline ends. The CDR3 length is 16 residues. Germline CDR1 reads MNHNY; CDR2 reads SVGAGI (reference sequence). The CDR3 here is CASSSDRKTYQETQYF. CDR3 coding DNA: TGTGCCAGCAGTTCGGACAGAAAAACGTACCAAGAGACCCAGTACTTC.

This chain joins TRBV15 and TRBJ1-2, with 11 bases aligning to TRBD1. J gave up 5 bases and V 5 bases, and 4 bases lay outside the gene matches. Germline CDR1 is LNHNV and CDR2 is YYDKDF (reference sequence). This CDR3 spans 14 amino acids. The CDR3: CATSWDRGVYGYTF. DNA for the CDR3: TGTGCCACCAGCTGGGACAGGGGGGTGTATGGCTACACCTTC.

The chain joins TRBV11-3 to TRBJ2-7, with 10 bases lining up with TRBD1. The CDR3 consists of 14 residues. V dropped 6 bases and J dropped 3; count of bases not matched to a gene: 5. Germline values: CDR1 SGHNT, CDR2 YENEEA. The CDR3 here is CASRDRGASYEQYF. In DNA, the CDR3 is TGTGCCAGCAGGGACAGGGGGGCGAGCTACGAGCAGTACTTC. Variable domain in full (rest from reference TRBV11-3 and TRBJ2-7): EAGVVQSPRYKIIEKKQPVAFWCNPISGHNTLYWYLQNLGQGPELLIRYENEEAVDDSQLPKDRFSAERLKGVDSTLKIQPAELGDSAVYLCASRDRGASYEQYFGPGTRLTVT.

The rearrangement links TRBV4-3 to TRBJ2-1, with TRBD2 matching 10 bases. Germline CDR1 and CDR2: LGHNA and YSLEER. The CDR3 sequence is 16 residues long. Germline trimming cut 3 bases from V and 8 bases from J; bases unmatched to any gene: 10. CDR3 in DNA: TGCGCCAGCAGCCAGGAGTGGGCTAGCGGGAGTCATGAGCAGTTCTTC. Its translation: CASSQEWASGSHEQFF.

This chain joins TRBV5-1 and TRBJ2-5; unclear D gene. V was trimmed by 4 bases and J by 1 base, leaving 5 bases between them. This CDR3 has 12 amino acids. Per germline, CDR1 SGHRS and CDR2 YFSETQ. The CDR3 DNA follows: TGCGCCAGCAGCGCCTTCCAAGAGACCCAGTACTTC. This translates into CASSAFQETQYF.

V and J are TRBV7-8 and TRBJ1-1; TRBD1 is a possible D gene (5 bases). V gave up 1 base and J gave up 1 base, with 7 bases separating them. Germline CDR1 SGHVS, CDR2 FQNEAQ. The CDR3 is 14 residues long. The CDR3 bases are TGTGCCAGCAGCTTAGTGGGGGAGAACACTGAAGCTTTCTTT. It codes for CASSLVGENTEAFF.

The V gene is TRBV11-2, the J gene TRBJ2-7; the match to TRBD1 covers 8 bases. Looked up from germline, CDR1 is SGHAT and CDR2 is FQNNGV. Trimming removed 1 base from V and 3 bases from J; junction bases left unmatched: 5. This CDR3 has 15 amino acids. CDR3 in amino acids: CASSLGRQGNYEQYF. The CDR3 region has the DNA TGTGCCAGCAGCTTAGGAAGACAGGGGAACTACGAGCAGTACTTC.

This chain uses TRBV28 with TRBJ1-5; the match to TRBD1 covers 7 bases. The trim removed 4 bases at V and 6 bases at J, leaving 12 bases unmatched. The CDR3 contains 16 residues. The germline gives CDR1 MDHEN, CDR2 SYDVKM. The CDR3 loop reads CASSSGGTVRSQPQHF. CDR3 bases: TGTGCCAGCAGTTCTGGGGGGACAGTTCGGTCTCAGCCCCAGCATTTT.

This clone was counted between two and nine times. This sequence joins TRBV19 and TRBJ1-1; D gene unclear. Trimming removed 6 bases at V and 8 bases at J, with 10 bases between. The CDR3 runs 11 residues. Germline CDR1 LNHDA, CDR2 SQIVND (reference sequence). DNA for the CDR3: TGTGCCAGTAGAGGCGGATTCGAAGCTTTCTTT. Its protein is CASRGGFEAFF.

The table lists this clone with a few counts. The chain carries TRBV11-3 and TRBJ2-1; possibly TRBD2 for D (5 bases). Germline CDR1 is SGHNT and CDR2 is YENEEA. The CDR3 runs to 13 residues. The germline V and J ends were trimmed by 2 bases and 7 bases, with 9 bases remaining between them. CDR3 DNA: TGTGCCAGCAGCTTACTGTCGGGGAATGAGCAGTTCTTC. It yields the protein CASSLLSGNEQFF.

The chain links TRBV28 to TRBJ2-5; 7 nucleotides match TRBD1. With 3 bases clipped from V and 1 base from J, the junction kept 5 bases outside the gene matches. The germline CDR1 and CDR2 sequences are MDHEN and SYDVKM. The CDR3 extends over 15 amino acids. CDR3 bases: TGTGCCAGCAGTTTCCACGGGACAGTCCAAGAGACCCAGTACTTC. Translation gives CASSFHGTVQETQYF.

The chain has TRBV6-5 and TRBJ2-4; no clear D gene. The germline CDR1 and CDR2 sequences are MNHEY and SVGAGI. V was clipped by 2 bases and J by 1 base, with 3 bases between them. The CDR3 has 13 residues. The CDR3 sequence: CASSYRAKNIQYF. CDR3 in DNA: TGTGCCAGCAGTTACAGGGCCAAAAACATTCAGTACTTC.

This clone was picked up many times. CDR3 DNA sequence: TGTGCCAGCAGCTTCGACCCTACTAGTTCCTACGAGCAGTACTTC. Amino acids: CASSFDPTSSYEQYF. This chain links TRBV7-2 with TRBJ2-7; possibly TRBD2 for D (5 bases). The CDR3 is 15 residues long. The germline V and J ends were trimmed by 3 bases and 1 base, with 13 bases remaining between them. Germline V lookup: CDR1 SGHTA, CDR2 FQGNSA.

This clone has only one observation. The chain joins TRBV27 to TRBJ1-5; D unresolved. The germline V gene encodes CDR1 MNHEY and CDR2 SMNVEV (reference sequence). The CDR3 contains 15 residues. V shed 3 bases and J shed 0 bases, with 9 bases lying between them. The CDR3 region has the DNA TGTGCCAGCAGTTTGAAACAGACTAGCAATCAGCCCCAGCATTTT. This sequence encodes CASSLKQTSNQPQHF.

The table lists this clone with a few counts. The rearrangement links TRBV6-1 to TRBJ1-5; no firm D call. V was clipped by 2 bases and J by 3 bases, with 11 bases between them. Germline V CDR1 and CDR2: MNHNS, SASEGT. The CDR3 is made up of 15 amino acids. CDR3 sequence reads: CASSEIGRNNQPQHF. The CDR3 nucleotides read TGTGCCAGCAGTGAAATCGGGCGGAACAATCAGCCCCAGCATTTT.

This clone was found once. The chain combines TRBV6-1 with TRBJ1-2; the D gene is possibly TRBD1 (5 bases). V was shortened by 2 bases and J by 8 bases, with 21 bases between the two germline ends. The CDR3 sequence is 16 residues long. Germline CDR1 MNHNS, CDR2 SASEGT. The CDR3 DNA is TGTGCCAGCAGTGAATTGAGGGGTCCGCCTTATGACGGCTACACCTTC. Residues: CASSELRGPPYDGYTF.

This clone occurred once. The chain has TRBV11-2 and TRBJ2-1; D is tentatively TRBD1 or TRBD2 (5 bases each). Trimming cost V 5 bases and J 12 bases, with 11 bases left between them. Germline CDR1 is SGHAT and CDR2 is FQNNGV. The CDR3 is made up of 11 amino acids. The CDR3 sequence: CASSPPGRQFF. The CDR3 DNA reads as TGTGCCAGCAGCCCACCGGGACGGCAGTTCTTC.

This clone was recorded only once. The chain employs TRBV19 and TRBJ2-1; possible D gene TRBD2, 6 bases. Trimming stripped 7 bases from V and 0 bases from J, with 13 bases between. From germline, CDR1 is LNHDA and CDR2 SQIVND (reference sequence). The length of the CDR3 is 15 residues. The CDR3 sequence: CASIDGGTSYNEQFF. The CDR3 DNA reads TGTGCCAGTATCGATGGCGGGACCTCCTACAATGAGCAGTTCTTC.

The V gene is TRBV5-1, the J gene TRBJ1-4, with 7 bases that match TRBD1. Germline CDR1 and CDR2: SGHRS and YFSETQ. V trimming: 4 bases; J trimming: 0 bases; junction bases outside the gene matches: 6. The CDR3 is 16 residues long. CDR3 amino acids: CASSMGQTATNEKLFF. Here the CDR3 DNA reads TGCGCCAGCAGCATGGGACAGACAGCAACTAATGAAAAACTGTTTTTT. Full variable domain (outside the CDR3, taken from reference TRBV5-1 and TRBJ1-4): KAGVTQTPRYLIKTRGQQVTLSCSPISGHRSVSWYQQTPGQGLQFLFEYFSETQRNKGNFPGRFSGRQFSNSRSEMNVSTLELGDSALYLCASSMGQTATNEKLFFGSGTQLSVL.

This clone appeared a few times. The genes are TRBV19 and TRBJ2-7; 13 bases agree with TRBD2. V lost 3 bases and J lost 8; bases outside the gene matches: 4. The CDR3 has 14 residues. Germline V lookup: CDR1 LNHDA, CDR2 SQIVND (reference sequence). The DNA of the CDR3 is TGTGCCAGTAGTATCGGACTAGCGGGAGACAAGCAGTACTTC. Protein product: CASSIGLAGDKQYF.

Regarding this clone: The sample holds other DNA sequences that translate to the same CDR3. The chain employs TRBV27 and TRBJ2-7, with 9 bases aligning to TRBD2. Germline CDR1 and CDR2: MNHEY and SMNVEV (reference sequence). The V segment lost 2 bases and the J segment 2 bases; nucleotides outside the gene matches: 1. This CDR3 has 14 amino acids. The CDR3 sequence is CASSLAGGPYEQYF. CDR3 bases: TGTGCCAGCAGTTTAGCGGGAGGGCCCTACGAGCAGTACTTC.